This entry lists 30 T cell receptor beta chains sequenced from one sample in a study of T cell responses to AZD1222 COVID-19 vaccine. The assay was immunoSEQ multiplex PCR, and TCRdb's table has in-frame clones only and misses some. The sample lists 100,000 to 120,000 clones, roughly 93% occurring once. The source was peripheral blood, collected 28 days after the second AZD1222 dose. The receptors were sampled from an adult who received the AZD1222 COVID-19 vaccine.

The chain recombines TRBV5-1 with TRBJ2-7; D is possibly TRBD1 (5 bases). This CDR3 spans 13 amino acids. The germline V gene has CDR1 SGHRS and CDR2 YFSETQ. The germline V and J ends were trimmed by 2 bases and 3 bases, with 9 bases remaining between them. Here the CDR3 reads CASSFPGNYEQYF. CDR3 nucleotides: TGCGCCAGCAGCTTTCCAGGGAACTACGAGCAGTACTTC.

The gene calls are TRBV19 and TRBJ1-2; D is perhaps TRBD1 (6 bases). The V gene's germline CDR1 is LNHDA and CDR2 SQIVND (reference sequence). V was clipped by 9 bases and J by 1 base, with 21 bases between them. The CDR3 runs 16 residues. In nucleotides, the CDR3 is TGTGCCAGCCAGCTTTCACAGGGCCGGGGTAACTATGGCTACACCTTC. Amino acid sequence: CASQLSQGRGNYGYTF.

The chain combines TRBV2 with TRBJ1-2; tentative D call: TRBD1 (5 bases). The germline V gene encodes CDR1 SNHLY and CDR2 FYNNEI. The CDR3 loop spans 14 amino acids. V lost 3 bases and J lost 7, with 15 bases in between. The CDR3 reads CASSEGGGYAGYTF. CDR3 bases: TGTGCCAGCAGTGAGGGGGGAGGGTATGCTGGCTACACCTTC.

The rearrangement links TRBV7-9 to TRBJ2-2; D is unresolved. The CDR3 contains 16 residues. The V end lost 5 bases, the J end lost 3 bases, and 16 bases lay between the germline ends. Looked up from germline, CDR1 is SEHNR and CDR2 is FQNEAQ (reference sequence). CDR3 region: CASSRDMGRYTGELFF. The CDR3 bases are TGTGCCAGCAGCCGCGATATGGGCAGATACACCGGGGAGCTGTTTTTT.

The table lists this clone with a count of one. The chain has TRBV11-2 and TRBJ1-2, with 8 bases aligning to TRBD1. Germline CDR1 SGHAT, CDR2 FQNNGV. The CDR3 loop spans 14 amino acids. Losses at the gene ends were 7 bases for V and 8 bases for J; bases not matched to a gene: 12. The CDR3 sequence is CASKPGTGGDGYTF. The DNA of the CDR3 is TGTGCCAGCAAGCCCGGGACAGGAGGTGACGGCTACACCTTC.

V usage is TRBV6-5 and J usage is TRBJ1-6; D is unresolved. CDR1 is MNHEY, CDR2 SVGAGI, per germline. The V and J ends lost 6 bases and 4 bases respectively, with 10 bases between them. The CDR3 has 14 amino acids. CDR3 nucleotide sequence: TGTGCCAGCAGACCCGGGCGTTATAATTCACCCCTCCACTTT. It is translated as CASRPGRYNSPLHF.

The gene calls are TRBV7-2 and TRBJ2-5; 7 positions agree with TRBD1. CDR3 length: 14 amino acids. Germline-derived CDR1 and CDR2 are SGHTA and FQGNSA. V was clipped by 2 bases and J by 5 bases; unmatched bases: 5. CDR3 sequence (DNA): TGTGCCAGCAGCTTACTAAGGGGGCGTGAGACCCAGTACTTC. Translated: CASSLLRGRETQYF. Complete variable domain (other parts from reference TRBV7-2 and TRBJ2-5): GAGVSQSPSNKVTEKGKDVELRCDPISGHTALYWYRQSLGQGLEFLIYFQGNSAPDKSGLPSDRFSAERTGGSVSTLTIQRTQQEDSAVYLCASSLLRGRETQYFGPGTRLLVL.

The chain joins TRBV18 to TRBJ2-4, with D unresolved. Germline V gene data show CDR1 as KGHSH and CDR2 as LQKENI. V lost 6 bases and J 0 bases, leaving 6 bases between the germline ends. The CDR3 length is 13 residues. CDR3 sequence: CASSPGAKNIQYF. Written as DNA, the CDR3 is TGTGCCAGCTCCCCAGGAGCCAAAAACATTCAGTACTTC.

This chain links TRBV19 with TRBJ1-5; D gene uncertain. V lost 8 bases and J lost 0, with 11 bases in between. CDR3 length: 14 amino acids. The germline CDR1 and CDR2 sequences are LNHDA and SQIVND (reference sequence). The CDR3 sequence is CASLSANSNQPQHF. The CDR3 nucleotides are TGTGCCAGTCTCTCAGCGAATAGCAATCAGCCCCAGCATTTT.

The chain uses TRBV2 and TRBJ1-5; D gene ambiguous. Germline V gives CDR1 SNHLY, CDR2 FYNNEI. The CDR3 spans 13 residues. V was pared by 4 bases and J by 0 bases, with 4 bases between. The CDR3, as DNA: TGTGCCAGCAGTGGTCATAGCAATCAGCCCCAGCATTTT. Protein: CASSGHSNQPQHF.

The V call is TRBV6-2 or TRBV6-3, the J call TRBJ2-7; TRBD1 is a possible D gene (5 bases). The CDR3 length is 15 residues. CDR1 is MNHEY, CDR2 SVGEGT, per germline. V was trimmed by 2 bases and J by 2 bases, leaving 13 bases between them. CDR3 sequence (DNA): TGTGCCAGCAGTTACGCCGTGACAGCGACCTACGAGCAGTACTTC. It is translated as CASSYAVTATYEQYF.

DNA of the CDR3: TGTGCCAGCAGTGAGGTCTGGGGAGGATCCTACGAGCAGTACTTC. Translated: CASSEVWGGSYEQYF. The rearrangement links TRBV6-1 to TRBJ2-7; a possible D gene is TRBD2 (6 bases). CDR1 and CDR2 from the germline V gene are MNHNS and SASEGT. The CDR3 consists of 15 residues. The V gene lost 3 bases and the J gene lost 1 base, with 13 bases spanning the gap.

The genes are TRBV13 and TRBJ1-2, with 10 positions matching TRBD1. The CDR3 spans 15 residues. Germline V gene sequence: CDR1 PRHDT, CDR2 FYEKMQ (reference sequence). V dropped 5 bases and J dropped 6; count of bases not matched to a gene: 9. CDR3 amino acids: CASSPQTGGSNGYTF. CDR3 bases: TGTGCCAGCAGCCCACAGACAGGGGGCTCGAATGGCTACACCTTC.

This sequence joins TRBV4-2 and TRBJ2-1; 10 bases align to TRBD2. Looked up from germline, CDR1 is LGHNA and CDR2 is YNFKEQ. V lost 0 bases, J lost 12 bases, and 8 bases stayed unmatched. CDR3 length equals 15 residues. Written as DNA, the CDR3 is TGTGCCAGCAGCCAAGATAGCGGGGGGCCGCGATTGCAGTTCTTC. Its protein is CASSQDSGGPRLQFF.

The V gene is TRBV27, the J gene TRBJ2-3; tentatively, D is TRBD1 or TRBD2 (5 bases each). Trimming removed 3 bases from V and 2 bases from J, with 9 bases in between. Germline assignment: CDR1 MNHEY and CDR2 SMNVEV (reference sequence). The CDR3 consists of 14 residues. The CDR3 sequence: CASSFRGLTDTQYF. CDR3 DNA: TGTGCCAGCAGTTTTCGGGGCCTCACAGATACGCAGTATTTT.

The chain is built from TRBV5-1 and TRBJ1-1; a weak D match, TRBD1 (5 bases). This CDR3 contains 15 residues. Germline values: CDR1 SGHRS, CDR2 YFSETQ. With 0 bases removed from V and 2 bases from J, the gap between germline ends came to 11 bases. CDR3 residues: CASSLVGAINTEAFF. The CDR3, as DNA: TGCGCCAGCAGCTTGGTTGGGGCGATTAACACTGAAGCTTTCTTT.

The CDR3 DNA follows: TGTGCCAGCAGCTTAGACCGGACTAATGGCTACACCTTC. Its translation is CASSLDRTNGYTF. This chain connects TRBV7-8 to TRBJ1-2, with D unresolved. This CDR3 contains 13 residues. The V end was cut by 1 base, the J end by 6 bases, with 9 bases between. Germline loops: CDR1 SGHVS, CDR2 FQNEAQ.

This chain's CDR3 is CASSEAWTEQYF. DNA of the CDR3: TGTGCCAGCAGCGAAGCATGGACCGAGCAGTACTTC. The chain links TRBV13 to TRBJ2-7; D call uncertain. Germline V gene data show CDR1 as PRHDT and CDR2 as FYEKMQ (reference sequence). Trimming removed 5 bases at V and 6 bases at J, with 11 bases between. This CDR3 has 12 residues. Looking up the rest from reference TRBV13 and TRBJ2-7 gives the full variable domain: AAGVIQSPRHLIKEKRETATLKCYPIPRHDTVYWYQQGPGQDPQFLISFYEKMQSDKGSIPDRFSAQQFSDYHSELNMSSLELGDSALYFCASSEAWTEQYFGPGTRLTVT.

The CDR3 sequence is CASSHAVGLSVRESTEAFF. CDR3 DNA: TGTGCCAGCAGCCATGCCGTCGGCTTATCTGTGAGAGAGAGCACTGAAGCTTTCTTT. The rearrangement joins TRBV7-9 to TRBJ1-1; D remains ambiguous. V was shortened by 5 bases and J by 4 bases, with 29 bases between the two germline ends. CDR1 and CDR2 (germline): SEHNR, FQNEAQ (reference sequence). The CDR3 runs to 19 residues.

V gene TRBV11-2 combines with J gene TRBJ1-4; maybe TRBD1 (6 bases). The CDR3 is 15 residues long. V gave up 0 bases and J gave up 14 bases, with 19 bases separating them. Germline values: CDR1 SGHAT, CDR2 FQNNGV. The CDR3 loop is CASSLDRNRAPRLFF. The DNA for the CDR3 is TGTGCCAGCAGCTTAGATCGGAACAGGGCCCCAAGGCTGTTTTTT.

The chain couples TRBV6-5 to TRBJ1-6; TRBD1 is a possible D gene (5 bases). V lost 0 bases and J lost 4, with 7 bases in between. CDR1 MNHEY and CDR2 SVGAGI come from the germline V gene. The CDR3 runs to 15 residues. CDR3 residues: CASSYSQGYNSPLHF. CDR3 DNA: TGTGCCAGCAGTTACTCCCAGGGTTATAATTCACCCCTCCACTTT.

The V gene is TRBV5-1, the J gene TRBJ2-5; 8 bases line up with TRBD1. J lost 6 bases, V lost 2 bases, and 9 bases had no gene match. CDR3 size: 15 residues. CDR1 is SGHRS and CDR2 is YFSETQ in the germline V gene. CDR3 sequence reads: CASSFLTGAVQTQYF. CDR3 coding DNA: TGCGCCAGCAGCTTCTTGACAGGGGCAGTGCAGACCCAGTACTTC.

The chain links TRBV9 to TRBJ2-2, with TRBD2 matching over 7 bases. Germline lookup yields CDR1 SGDLS and CDR2 YYNGEE. The V gene end was trimmed by 0 bases and the J gene end by 4 bases; junction bases not matched to a gene: 6. The length of the CDR3 is 16 residues. CDR3 region: CASSVGASGITGELFF. The DNA for the CDR3 is TGTGCCAGCAGCGTAGGGGCTAGCGGAATCACCGGGGAGCTGTTTTTT.

V usage is TRBV6-4 and J usage is TRBJ1-5, with D hard to call. The CDR3 runs to 13 residues. Trimming took 9 bases from V and 5 from J, leaving 14 bases between them. The germline V gene encodes CDR1 MRHNA and CDR2 SNTAGT. CDR3 bases: TGTGCCAGTTCCCGGGAAGAGGATCAGCCCCAGCATTTT. Its translation: CASSREEDQPQHF.

V gene TRBV13 combines with J gene TRBJ2-1; the match to TRBD2 covers 8 bases. The CDR3 contains 15 residues. After removal of 0 bases from V and 7 bases from J, the junction contained 5 bases not matched to a gene. CDR1 PRHDT and CDR2 FYEKMQ come from the germline V gene (reference sequence). The CDR3 region has the DNA TGTGCCAGCAGCTTAGGCGGGAGGGCAGGGAATGAGCAGTTCTTC. Translation: CASSLGGRAGNEQFF. The variable domain in full, completed from reference TRBV13 and TRBJ2-1, reads AAGVIQSPRHLIKEKRETATLKCYPIPRHDTVYWYQQGPGQDPQFLISFYEKMQSDKGSIPDRFSAQQFSDYHSELNMSSLELGDSALYFCASSLGGRAGNEQFFGPGTRLTVL.

This chain uses TRBV10-2 with TRBJ1-3, with a possible D match to TRBD1 (6 bases). Trimming left V 10 bases short and J 2 bases short, with 18 bases between. In germline, CDR1 is WSHSY, CDR2 SAAADI. The CDR3 runs to 15 residues. CDR3 sequence reads: CATSPGGRPGNTIYF. CDR3 sequence (DNA): TGCGCCACATCTCCGGGGGGGCGGCCTGGAAACACCATATATTTT.

This chain links TRBV6-5 with TRBJ1-2; D is undetermined. Germline loops: CDR1 MNHEY, CDR2 SVGAGI. Trimming took off 6 bases at V and 6 bases at J, with 17 bases between the two ends. This CDR3 comprises 14 residues. In nucleotides, the CDR3 is TGTGCCAGCAGAGAGGGCGTAGCCCGCCATGGCTACACCTTC. Translating gives CASREGVARHGYTF.

The chain is built from TRBV6-4 and TRBJ2-3, with TRBD2 matching over 10 bases. V shed 6 bases, J shed 2 bases, and the junction held 5 bases outside the gene matches. CDR3 length: 15 residues. CDR1 MRHNA and CDR2 SNTAGT come from the germline V gene. Written as DNA, the CDR3 is TGTGCCAGCAGGCCACTAGCGGGACTCACAGATACGCAGTATTTT. Amino acids: CASRPLAGLTDTQYF.

This chain links TRBV6-4 with TRBJ2-1; 8 nucleotides align to TRBD1. The germline V gene encodes CDR1 MRHNA and CDR2 SNTAGT. The CDR3 extends over 15 amino acids. V shed 4 bases and J 6 bases; nucleotides not matched to a gene: 8. Here the CDR3 DNA reads TGTGCCAGCAGTGGACAGGGGAGGATTGGCAATGAGCAGTTCTTC. It is translated as CASSGQGRIGNEQFF.

J is TRBJ2-2 and V is TRBV19; D is ambiguous. The V end was cut by 0 bases, the J end by 3 bases, with 8 bases between. The CDR3 length is 15 residues. Per germline, CDR1 LNHDA and CDR2 SQIVND (reference sequence). The CDR3 DNA reads TGTGCCAGTAGTATAGATTGGACCCACACCGGGGAGCTGTTTTTT. It translates to CASSIDWTHTGELFF. Based on the CDR3 plus reference TRBV19 and TRBJ2-2, the full variable domain is DGGITQSPKYLFRKEGQNVTLSCEQNLNHDAMYWYRQDPGQGLRLIYYSQIVNDFQKGDIAEGYSVSREKKESFPLTVTSAQKNPTAFYLCASSIDWTHTGELFFGEGSRLTVL.